Sequencing of this T cell receptor (beta chain) was carried out in a study of regulatory T cells in long-lasting Graves disease. Overall study: Prior antithyroid drug treatment in newly diagnosed Graves' patients lasted under 3 months. Study findings and constraints: Newly diagnosed disease favored TRBV20-1 and TRBJ2-1 over persistent disease.

iRepertoire HTBI primers and Arm-PCR of CDR3 regions built TCR beta libraries. Each CDR3 protein gets one entry after TCRdb re-called the multiplex PCR reads with MiXCR. The table has 350,000 to 550,000 distinct CDR3 sequences, 15% seen once. Looked up from germline, CDR1 is SNHLY and CDR2 is FYNNEI. The germline V and J ends were trimmed by 5 bases and 7 bases, with 8 bases remaining between them. The CDR3 is made up of 11 amino acids. This clonotype was found many times. Antigen unknown. Described time point: newly diagnosed GD, antithyroid drugs for less than 3 months. RNA isolated from PBMCs was used to make the TCR library. These data also formed part of another study, on T cells in Graves' hyperthyroidism and ophthalmopathy. Turning to that study: The primer set for the first-round RT-PCR of the TCR CDR3 was HTBI. Ophthalmopathy could be told apart from stable hyperthyroidism with a 13 V-J model.

This TCR was recovered from a woman in her thirties with Graves disease. The sequenced sample was peripheral blood mononuclear cells (PBMCs), obtained at new diagnosis, from a patient treated with antithyroid drugs. This chain links TRBV2 with TRBJ1-2; D remains unclear. The CDR3 bases are TGTGCCAGCAGTCGATTGAGTGGCTACACCTTC. Translation gives CASSRLSGYTF.